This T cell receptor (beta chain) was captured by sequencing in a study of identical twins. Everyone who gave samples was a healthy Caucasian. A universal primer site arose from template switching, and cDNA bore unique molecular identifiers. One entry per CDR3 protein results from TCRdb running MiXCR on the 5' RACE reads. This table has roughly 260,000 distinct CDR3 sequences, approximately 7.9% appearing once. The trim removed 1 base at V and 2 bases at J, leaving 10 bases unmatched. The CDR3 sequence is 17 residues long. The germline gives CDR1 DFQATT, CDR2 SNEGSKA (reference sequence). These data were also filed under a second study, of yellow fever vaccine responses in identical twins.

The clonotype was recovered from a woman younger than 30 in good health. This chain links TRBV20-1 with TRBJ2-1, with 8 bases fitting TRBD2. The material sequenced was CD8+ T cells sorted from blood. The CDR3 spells CSARGRGGTWPYNEQFF. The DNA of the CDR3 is TGCAGTGCTAGAGGCCGGGGGGGGACTTGGCCCTACAATGAGCAGTTCTTC.